One sample yielded the 16 T cell receptor beta chains listed below, sequenced in a study of control samples from healthy donors and cancer patients. Profiling relied on immunoSEQ multiplex PCR, and the TCRdb table lists in-frame clones only, not all of them. There are approximately 66,000 clones in the sample; nearly 90% occur only once, and roughly 5.6% lies in the top ten. Sample: PBMCs. These receptors came from a man aged 55 to 69 with colorectal cancer.

This clone appeared a few times. The chain combines TRBV13 with TRBJ2-1, with a weak D call TRBD2 (5 bases). V was shortened by 3 bases and J by 5 bases, with 17 bases between the two germline ends. This CDR3 is 16 amino acids long. Germline CDR1 PRHDT, CDR2 FYEKMQ (reference sequence). CDR3 bases: TGTGCCAGCAGCTTCTTGGACTCCAATATAAACAATGAGCAGTTCTTC. This gives the protein CASSFLDSNINNEQFF.

The chain couples TRBV20-1 to TRBJ2-7, with D maybe TRBD2 (5 bases). Trimming left V 7 bases short and J 4 bases short, with 11 bases between. The CDR3 is 11 amino acids. Germline V CDR1 and CDR2: DFQATT, SNEGSKA (reference sequence). CDR3 sequence: CSVRVGYEQYF. The CDR3 nucleotides are TGCAGTGTGAGGGTCGGGTACGAGCAGTACTTC.

This chain joins TRBV30 and TRBJ1-1; D unclear. The germline V and J ends were trimmed by 0 bases and 2 bases, with 7 bases remaining between them. The CDR3 consists of 13 residues. Germline values: CDR1 GTSNPN, CDR2 SVGIG (reference sequence). The CDR3 protein is CAWSVGVNTEAFF. The CDR3 DNA reads as TGTGCCTGGAGTGTAGGAGTAAACACTGAAGCTTTCTTT. Combining the CDR3 with reference TRBV30 and TRBJ1-1 gives the whole variable domain SQTIHQWPATLVQPVGSPLSLECTVEGTSNPNLYWYRQAAGRGLQLLFYSVGIGQISSEVPQNLSASRPQDRQFILSSKKLLLSDSGFYLCAWSVGVNTEAFFGQGTRLTVV.

The rearrangement joins TRBV6-6 to TRBJ1-5, with no clear D. The CDR3 has 13 residues. V gave up 2 bases and J gave up 11 bases, with 13 bases separating them. Germline-derived CDR1 and CDR2 are MNHNY and SVGAGI (reference sequence). For the CDR3, the DNA is TGTGCCAGCAGTTACGTGGGCGACACGGCCCAGCATTTT. This encodes CASSYVGDTAQHF.

The chain combines TRBV7-2 with TRBJ1-1; TRBD1 agrees at 9 bases. The CDR3 is 15 residues long. Germline CDR1 is SGHTA and CDR2 is FQGNSA. The trim removed 5 bases at V and 3 bases at J, leaving 7 bases unmatched. The CDR3 coding sequence is TGTGCCAGCAGCCCATGGACAGGGGTGGACACTGAAGCTTTCTTT. The encoded protein is CASSPWTGVDTEAFF. Full variable domain (remainder filled in from reference TRBV7-2 and TRBJ1-1): GAGVSQSPSNKVTEKGKDVELRCDPISGHTALYWYRQSLGQGLEFLIYFQGNSAPDKSGLPSDRFSAERTGGSVSTLTIQRTQQEDSAVYLCASSPWTGVDTEAFFGQGTRLTVV.

V gene TRBV6-1 combines with J gene TRBJ2-7, with TRBD2 as a possible D gene (6 bases). Germline V gives CDR1 MNHNS, CDR2 SASEGT. Trimming stripped 3 bases from V and 4 bases from J, with 13 bases between. The CDR3 has 14 residues. This CDR3 is CASSEAGRVYEQYF. CDR3 DNA: TGTGCCAGCAGTGAGGCGGGGCGGGTATACGAGCAGTACTTC.

The V and J genes are TRBV7-7 and TRBJ2-2; D remains ambiguous. CDR3 size: 13 residues. The V end was cut by 5 bases, the J end by 5 bases, with 9 bases between. Germline-derived CDR1 and CDR2 are SSHAT and FNYEAQ (reference sequence). The CDR3 is CASSLKGTGELFF. As DNA, the CDR3 is TGTGCCAGCAGCCTCAAGGGAACCGGGGAGCTGTTTTTT.

The rearrangement joins TRBV12-3 or TRBV12-4 to TRBJ2-7, with D tentatively TRBD2 (5 bases). CDR3 length equals 12 residues. V was cut by 3 bases and J by 10 bases, with 13 bases left in between. In nucleotides, the CDR3 is TGTGCCAGCAGTTTCGGGTCGGACTTTCAGTACTTC. This gives the protein CASSFGSDFQYF.

The V call is TRBV5-1, the J call TRBJ2-2; D remains unclear. The V and J ends lost 0 bases and 5 bases respectively, with 8 bases between them. From germline, CDR1 is SGHRS and CDR2 YFSETQ. This CDR3 spans 14 amino acids. The CDR3 sequence is CASSLDSKTGELFF. The CDR3 nucleotides are TGCGCCAGCAGCTTGGACAGCAAGACCGGGGAGCTGTTTTTT.

The chain uses TRBV7-9 and TRBJ2-1; TRBD2 matches 9 bases. From germline, CDR1 is SEHNR and CDR2 FQNEAQ (reference sequence). V lost 0 bases, J lost 9 bases, and 9 bases stayed unmatched. The CDR3 totals 16 residues. CDR3 region: CASSLARGGGAVEQFF. In DNA, the CDR3 is TGTGCCAGCAGCTTAGCGCGCGGCGGGGGGGCCGTTGAGCAGTTCTTC.

The chain couples TRBV11-2 to TRBJ1-6; D perhaps matches TRBD1 (5 bases). The germline V gene has CDR1 SGHAT and CDR2 FQNNGV. V was cut by 3 bases and J by 7 bases, with 7 bases left in between. This CDR3 comprises 13 residues. This CDR3 is CASSFDRNSPLHF. The DNA of the CDR3 is TGTGCCAGCAGCTTTGACAGAAATTCACCCCTCCACTTT.

The chain combines TRBV27 with TRBJ2-1; 8 bases match TRBD1. From germline, CDR1 is MNHEY and CDR2 SMNVEV (reference sequence). Trimming at V came to 4 bases and at J to 1 base, leaving 12 bases not matched to a gene. The CDR3 has 18 residues. CDR3 sequence: CASSSRTGTTVSYNEQFF. As DNA, the CDR3 is TGTGCCAGCAGTTCCAGGACAGGGACAACAGTATCCTACAATGAGCAGTTCTTC.

The sample holds one count of this clone. The rearrangement uses TRBV5-1 and TRBJ1-1; 10 nucleotides line up with TRBD1. The V gene's germline CDR1 is SGHRS and CDR2 YFSETQ. There are 16 residues in the CDR3. V shed 3 bases, J shed 0 bases, and the junction held 5 bases outside the gene matches. CDR3: CASSWETGGLNTEAFF. In DNA form, the CDR3 reads TGCGCCAGCAGCTGGGAGACAGGGGGCCTGAACACTGAAGCTTTCTTT.

The V and J genes are TRBV5-1 and TRBJ2-1, with D tentatively TRBD2 (7 bases). Per germline, CDR1 SGHRS and CDR2 YFSETQ. V was clipped by 2 bases and J by 8 bases, with 11 bases between them. CDR3 length: 13 residues. CDR3 coding DNA: TGCGCCAGCAGCTTTGGCGGGGGCTATGAGCAGTTCTTC. Protein product: CASSFGGGYEQFF.

This clone came up a few times. The V and J genes are TRBV4-3 and TRBJ2-3; D may be TRBD2 (6 bases). CDR1 is LGHNA, CDR2 YSLEER, per germline. There are 14 residues in the CDR3. Trimming removed 0 bases from V and 6 bases from J, with 10 bases in between. The DNA for the CDR3 is TGCGCCAGCAGCCAAGATGGCGGGACGGATACGCAGTATTTT. It translates to CASSQDGGTDTQYF.

DNA for the CDR3: TGTGCCAGCAGCGACCGGGACAGGGCGGGTAATGAAAAACTGTTTTTT. This encodes CASSDRDRAGNEKLFF. The chain employs TRBV9 and TRBJ1-4; TRBD1 aligns across 9 bases. V shed 3 bases and J 4 bases; nucleotides not matched to a gene: 7. CDR3 length equals 16 residues. In germline, CDR1 is SGDLS, CDR2 YYNGEE.